The entry that follows covers one T cell receptor beta chain sequence. Trimming removed 8 bases from V and 0 bases from J, with 14 bases in between. The CDR3 length is 15 residues. CDR1 is MDHEN and CDR2 is SYDVKM in the germline V gene. Original handling: Nucleated cell number was recorded as an estimate derived from reference gene primer amplification. Sequencing was performed with immunoSEQ multiplex PCR; in TCRdb, only in-frame clones are kept and a portion is missing. V and J calls and clone size follow that table, whereas D and trimming were derived from the DNA. The data contain more than 45,000 clones, roughly nine tenths of them singletons. This sample is drawn from a study of blood T cell repertoires in COVID-19. Overall study context: Spain, Italy and the United States supplied samples that represented acute and convalescent COVID-19.

The sequenced sample consisted of peripheral blood. The clonotype comes from a man between 65 and 85 years old with active COVID-19. The V gene is TRBV28, the J gene TRBJ1-3; maybe TRBD1 (5 bases). CDR3 nucleotide sequence: TGTGCCAGCTTTAAACAGGCCAGCTCTGGAAACACCATATATTTT. Translating it yields CASFKQASSGNTIYF. Filled out from reference TRBV28 and TRBJ1-3, the complete variable domain reads DVKVTQSSRYLVKRTGEKVFLECVQDMDHENMFWYRQDPGLGLRLIYFSYDVKMKEKGDIPEGYSVSREKKERFSLILESASTNQTSMYLCASFKQASSGNTIYFGEGSWLTVV.